Below are 5 T cell receptor beta chains sequenced from a single sample in a study of OX40 agonist ivuxolimab in advanced cancers. Here immunoSEQ multiplex PCR was the method, and the copy in TCRdb shows in-frame clones only, minus some. The sample holds about 98,000 clones, around nine tenths seen once. The specimen comprised CD4+ or CD8+ T cells sorted from blood, sampled in a trial of the OX40 agonist ivuxolimab. The receptors were sampled from an adult with an advanced solid tumor such as melanoma, head and neck, liver or kidney cancer.

The V gene is TRBV5-6, the J gene TRBJ2-2, with a tentative D call TRBD1 (5 bases). Between the trimmed V and J ends, which lost 4 bases and 3 bases, there was a span of 10 bases. Germline V gene data show CDR1 as SGHDT and CDR2 as YYEEEE. The CDR3 has 14 amino acids. CDR3 sequence: CASSQGLDTGELFF. In DNA, the CDR3 is TGTGCCAGCAGCCAGGGCCTGGACACCGGGGAGCTGTTTTTT.

The chain joins TRBV7-3 to TRBJ1-2; D ambiguous. Trimming took 2 bases from V and 6 from J, leaving 13 bases between them. CDR3 length: 14 residues. Germline assignment: CDR1 SGHTA and CDR2 FQGTGA. CDR3 protein: CASSLEGAPDGYTF. The DNA for the CDR3 is TGTGCCAGCAGCTTAGAGGGCGCTCCCGATGGCTACACCTTC.

The CDR3, as DNA: TGTGCCAGCAGCTTGAGGCCCGCGGTAGGCAATCAGCCCCAGCATTTT. Translated, it gives CASSLRPAVGNQPQHF. V gene TRBV5-5 combines with J gene TRBJ1-5; D not certain. This CDR3 region has 16 residues. In germline, CDR1 is SGHKS, CDR2 YYEKEE (reference sequence). The V end lost 1 base, the J end lost 2 bases, and 13 bases lay between the germline ends.

CDR3 protein: CASSLVWEASYNSPLHF. The CDR3 DNA reads TGTGCCAGCAGCTTAGTCTGGGAGGCATCGTATAATTCACCCCTCCACTTT. The chain combines TRBV7-8 with TRBJ1-6; D unresolved. Trimming took 1 base from V and 4 from J, leaving 14 bases between them. This CDR3 spans 17 amino acids. Looked up from germline, CDR1 is SGHVS and CDR2 is FQNEAQ.

The rearrangement links TRBV2 to TRBJ2-3; D is unclear. Germline V lookup: CDR1 SNHLY, CDR2 FYNNEI. V gave up 5 bases and J gave up 1 base, with 13 bases separating them. This CDR3 contains 15 residues. CDR3 loop: CASSNFPYGTDTQYF. The CDR3 DNA sequence: TGTGCCAGCAGTAATTTCCCTTACGGCACAGATACGCAGTATTTT. Based on the CDR3 plus reference TRBV2 and TRBJ2-3, the full variable domain is EPEVTQTPSHQVTQMGQEVILRCVPISNHLYFYWYRQILGQKVEFLVSFYNNEISEKSEIFDDQFSVERPDGSNFTLKIRSTKLEDSAMYFCASSNFPYGTDTQYFGPGTRLTVL.